The present entry profiles one T cell receptor beta chain with its context. The data were taken from a study of blood T cell repertoires in COVID-19. Study overall: Samples taken during acute and convalescent COVID-19 were collected in the United States, Italy and Spain. T cells, B-cell-depleted T cells, or PBMCs supplied cDNA or gDNA.

The repertoire was sequenced with immunoSEQ multiplex PCR; TCRdb's copy has only in-frame clones and lacks some. The table has about 200,000 clones, roughly 90% seen once. From germline, CDR1 is MGHRA and CDR2 YSYEKL. This CDR3 has 17 amino acids. Trimming removed 0 bases from V and 6 bases from J; junction bases left unmatched: 9. Participant ages covered about 18 to 95 years across about 25 US areas. Participant-reported clinical history was the basis for cohort assignment. This TCR was recovered from a woman in her twenties or thirties with acute COVID-19. Sequences were obtained from PBMCs or T cells enriched from blood (not recorded which). The chain uses TRBV4-1 and TRBJ2-2, with 8 bases aligning to TRBD1. CDR3 loop: CASSQDPGRGPAGELFF. The CDR3 bases are TGCGCCAGCAGCCAAGATCCCGGCAGGGGGCCGGCCGGGGAGCTGTTTTTT.